This is a list of T cell receptor beta chains from one sample in a study of cytotoxic CD8 clonotypes in ibrutinib-treated CLL. Here immunoSEQ multiplex PCR was the method, and the copy in TCRdb shows in-frame clones only, minus some. The sample includes 330,000 or so clones, around 66% of them seen just once. Sequencing was performed on PBMCs, taken after 36 months of ibrutinib treatment. These receptors were taken from a human donor with chronic lymphocytic leukemia. CDR3s include the opening cysteine and the closing phenylalanine or tryptophan. The order of the fields is D gene, V gene, clone size, J gene, CDR3 protein, CDR3 DNA. The D gene is left open where the match is weak. Size is stated for part of the rows, as once, few or many counts, or as a class when the clone is expanded.

D gene: -
V gene: TRBV11-2
clone size: -
J gene: TRBJ2-7
CDR3 protein: CASSLGTVYEQYF
CDR3 DNA: TGTGCCAGCAGCTTAGGGACGGTCTACGAGCAGTACTTC

D gene: TRBD1
V gene: TRBV19
clone size: -
J gene: TRBJ2-1
CDR3 protein: CASSVQGEVINEQFF
CDR3 DNA: TGTGCCAGTAGTGTCCAGGGGGAAGTTATAAATGAGCAGTTCTTC

D gene: -
V gene: TRBV13
clone size: -
J gene: TRBJ1-2
CDR3 protein: CASRRSGSYGYTF
CDR3 DNA: TGTGCCAGTCGGCGGAGCGGATCCTATGGCTACACCTTC

D gene: -
V gene: TRBV5-1
clone size: -
J gene: TRBJ2-5
CDR3 protein: CASSLLVGETQYF
CDR3 DNA: TGCGCCAGCAGCTTGTTAGTTGGAGAGACCCAGTACTTC

D gene: TRBD1
V gene: TRBV9
clone size: once
J gene: TRBJ2-2
CDR3 protein: CASSVLGQGNFYTGELFF
CDR3 DNA: TGTGCCAGCAGCGTCCTCGGACAGGGGAATTTTTACACCGGGGAGCTGTTTTTT

D gene: -
V gene: TRBV9
clone size: -
J gene: TRBJ2-7
CDR3 protein: CASSPRSVTSLPHEQYF
CDR3 DNA: TGTGCCAGCAGCCCCCGTTCGGTTACTAGCCTGCCACACGAGCAGTACTTC

D gene: -
V gene: TRBV18
clone size: few
J gene: TRBJ2-3
CDR3 protein: CASSPRNALGTDTQYF
CDR3 DNA: TGTGCCAGCTCACCACGGAACGCACTAGGCACAGATACGCAGTATTTT

D gene: -
V gene: TRBV7-2
clone size: -
J gene: TRBJ2-7
CDR3 protein: CASSIRDPTYEQYF
CDR3 DNA: TGTGCCAGCAGCATCCGGGACCCAACCTACGAGCAGTACTTC

D gene: -
V gene: TRBV6-5
clone size: -
J gene: TRBJ1-2
CDR3 protein: CASSYTGDYGYTF
CDR3 DNA: TGTGCCAGCAGTTATACGGGGGACTATGGCTACACCTTC

D gene: -
V gene: TRBV6-6
clone size: -
J gene: TRBJ2-1
CDR3 protein: CASSYSGFSSYNEQFF
CDR3 DNA: TGTGCCAGCAGTTACTCAGGCTTTAGCTCCTACAATGAGCAGTTCTTC

D gene: -
V gene: TRBV4-1
clone size: -
J gene: TRBJ1-3
CDR3 protein: CASSQMGGSGNTIYF
CDR3 DNA: TGCGCCAGCAGCCAAATGGGAGGGTCTGGAAACACCATATATTTT

D gene: TRBD1
V gene: TRBV9
clone size: -
J gene: TRBJ1-2
CDR3 protein: CASSATTTGLRSDGYTF
CDR3 DNA: TGTGCCAGCAGCGCGACCACGACAGGGTTGAGGAGCGATGGCTACACCTTC

D gene: -
V gene: TRBV4-1
clone size: -
J gene: TRBJ1-6
CDR3 protein: CASSQAAAWVVNSPLHF
CDR3 DNA: TGCGCCAGCAGCCAAGCTGCAGCGTGGGTGGTTAATTCACCCCTCCACTTT

D gene: TRBD2
V gene: TRBV11-3
clone size: -
J gene: TRBJ2-1
CDR3 protein: CASSLGTSGPYNEQFF
CDR3 DNA: TGTGCCAGCAGCTTAGGGACTAGCGGGCCCTACAATGAGCAGTTCTTC

D gene: -
V gene: TRBV27
clone size: -
J gene: TRBJ2-3
CDR3 protein: CASSLSWGAADTQYF
CDR3 DNA: TGTGCCAGCAGTTTATCGTGGGGGGCGGCAGATACGCAGTATTTT

D gene: -
V gene: TRBV4-1
clone size: -
J gene: TRBJ1-2
CDR3 protein: CASSQSPGDFNYGYTF
CDR3 DNA: TGCGCCAGCAGCCAAAGCCCAGGGGACTTTAACTATGGCTACACCTTC

D gene: -
V gene: TRBV29-1
clone size: -
J gene: TRBJ2-3
CDR3 protein: CSVTSVGSTDTQYF
CDR3 DNA: TGCAGCGTGACCTCAGTGGGGAGCACAGATACGCAGTATTTT

D gene: -
V gene: TRBV9
clone size: few
J gene: TRBJ1-2
CDR3 protein: CASSPLAGIGYGYTF
CDR3 DNA: TGTGCCAGCAGCCCTCTAGCAGGGATCGGCTATGGCTACACCTTC

D gene: TRBD1
V gene: TRBV5-1
clone size: -
J gene: TRBJ2-7
CDR3 protein: CASSQGPGQPYEQYF
CDR3 DNA: TGCGCCAGCAGCCAGGGACCGGGACAGCCCTACGAGCAGTACTTC

D gene: TRBD2
V gene: TRBV5-1
clone size: -
J gene: TRBJ2-5
CDR3 protein: CASSRRLAGGQETQYF
CDR3 DNA: TGCGCCAGCAGCCGAAGACTAGCGGGGGGCCAAGAGACCCAGTACTTC

D gene: TRBD1
V gene: TRBV11-2
clone size: -
J gene: TRBJ2-7
CDR3 protein: CASSLVGTAYEQYF
CDR3 DNA: TGTGCCAGCAGCCTAGTAGGGACAGCCTACGAGCAGTACTTC

D gene: -
V gene: TRBV11-1
clone size: -
J gene: TRBJ2-2
CDR3 protein: CASSFRELFF
CDR3 DNA: TGTGCCAGCAGCTTTCGGGAGCTGTTTTTT

D gene: -
V gene: TRBV12-5
clone size: -
J gene: TRBJ2-1
CDR3 protein: CASGLATGVSNEQFF
CDR3 DNA: TGTGCTAGTGGTTTGGCGACAGGTGTTTCCAATGAGCAGTTCTTC

D gene: -
V gene: TRBV14
clone size: -
J gene: TRBJ2-1
CDR3 protein: CASSQVGTSLFLF
CDR3 DNA: TGTGCCAGCAGCCAAGTCGGAACTAGTTTATTTCTCTTC

D gene: TRBD2
V gene: TRBV5-1
clone size: -
J gene: TRBJ2-6
CDR3 protein: CASSLGLAGGLGTGANVLTF
CDR3 DNA: TGCGCCAGCAGCCTAGGACTAGCGGGAGGCTTAGGAACTGGGGCCAACGTCCTGACTTTC

D gene: -
V gene: TRBV5-6
clone size: few
J gene: TRBJ2-2
CDR3 protein: CASSPYPGELFF
CDR3 DNA: TGTGCCAGCAGCCCCTACCCCGGGGAGCTGTTTTTT